The rows below give T cell receptor beta chains drawn from one sample of a study of blood T cell repertoires in COVID-19. TCRdb's table, derived via immunoSEQ multiplex PCR, lists solely in-frame clones and lacks some. The sample lists some 66,000 clones, approximately 80% seen once, with about 50% in the top ten. Sequenced material: peripheral blood. The receptors were sampled from a woman of 80 years or more with acute or convalescent COVID-19. The CDR3 runs from the conserved cysteine through the conserved F or W. A D gene is named only where the DNA matches it firmly. Expanded clones are given a class, and other clones once, few, many or no size at all.

J,size,D,length,V,CDR3,DNA
TRBJ2-3,.,.,16,TRBV28,CASSTKWGTRADTQYF,TGTGCCAGCAGCACCAAATGGGGCACCCGGGCAGATACGCAGTATTTT
TRBJ2-2,once,TRBD2,16,TRBV4-1,CASSQIIAGVTGELFF,TGCGCCAGCAGCCAGATTATAGCGGGCGTCACCGGGGAGCTGTTTTTT
TRBJ2-7,few,.,16,TRBV7-8,CASSLDGSQHSYEQYF,TGTGCCAGCAGCTTAGATGGCAGTCAACATTCCTACGAGCAGTACTTC
TRBJ1-3,once,TRBD1,17,TRBV11-2,CASSPRQGLSSGNTIYF,TGTGCCAGCAGCCCACGACAGGGACTCTCTTCTGGAAACACCATATATTTT
TRBJ2-2,.,TRBD1,15,TRBV5-1,CASSAGQGGTGELFF,TGCGCCAGCAGCGCCGGACAGGGTGGGACCGGGGAGCTGTTTTTT
TRBJ2-2,.,.,15,TRBV9,CASSGRQYPTGELFF,TGTGCCAGCAGCGGCAGACAGTATCCGACCGGGGAGCTGTTTTTT
TRBJ2-2,.,.,13,TRBV7-2,CASSPQDTGELFF,TGTGCCAGCAGCCCGCAGGACACCGGGGAGCTGTTTTTT
TRBJ2-7,.,TRBD2,14,TRBV2,CASSGGLAGWEQYF,TGTGCCAGCAGTGGGGGACTAGCGGGCTGGGAGCAGTACTTC
TRBJ2-5,few,TRBD2,17,TRBV5-6,CASSPGLAALLTETQYF,TGTGCCAGCAGCCCGGGACTAGCGGCCTTACTTACGGAGACCCAGTACTTC
TRBJ2-5,.,TRBD2,14,TRBV28,CASSPGGTSETQYF,TGTGCCAGCAGCCCCGGGGGGACTAGTGAGACCCAGTACTTC
TRBJ1-2,.,TRBD1,15,TRBV5-1,CASSLVGDRSLGYTF,TGCGCCAGCAGCTTGGTCGGGGACAGGAGCCTCGGCTACACCTTC
TRBJ1-2,.,TRBD1,15,TRBV7-2,CASSLGTGLNYGYTF,TGTGCCAGCAGCTTGGGGACAGGCCTTAACTATGGCTACACCTTC
TRBJ1-4,once,.,15,TRBV30,CAWSTAGSGNEKLFF,TGTGCCTGGAGTACCGCGGGGAGTGGGAATGAAAAACTGTTTTTT
TRBJ2-5,.,TRBD1,20,TRBV24-1,CATSDLYDRGHRGGGETQYF,TGTGCCACCAGTGATTTGTACGACAGGGGACACCGTGGGGGTGGGGAGACCCAGTACTTC
TRBJ1-1,.,TRBD1,13,TRBV7-9,CASSRTGGTEAFF,TGTGCCAGCAGCCGGACAGGGGGCACTGAAGCTTTCTTT
TRBJ2-2,once,TRBD1,16,TRBV5-1,CASSLGQGAFTGELFF,TGCGCCAGCAGCCTAGGACAGGGGGCTTTCACCGGGGAGCTGTTTTTT
TRBJ1-4,.,TRBD1,14,TRBV5-1,CASSLQGHNEKLFF,TGCGCCAGCAGCTTACAGGGGCATAATGAAAAACTGTTTTTT
TRBJ2-7,.,TRBD1,13,TRBV6-2/TRBV6-3,CASSRQGTYEQYF,TGTGCCAGCAGCCGACAGGGGACCTACGAGCAGTACTTC
TRBJ1-5,.,TRBD1,15,TRBV2,CASSAGGYSNQPQHF,TGTGCCAGCAGCGCAGGGGGGTATAGCAATCAGCCCCAGCATTTT
TRBJ2-7,few,.,14,TRBV5-6,CASSLGLLAYEQYF,TGTGCCAGCAGCTTGGGTCTACTAGCCTACGAGCAGTACTTC
TRBJ1-1,.,.,13,TRBV6-1,CASSDGTTRLAFF,TGTGCCAGCAGTGATGGGACAACGCGTCTCGCTTTCTTT
TRBJ1-3,once,.,17,TRBV4-1,CASSQEISPPSGNTIYF,TGCGCCAGCAGCCAAGAGATAAGCCCTCCCTCTGGAAACACCATATATTTT
TRBJ1-6,.,.,13,TRBV7-3,CASSVSDNSPLHF,TGTGCCAGCAGCGTCAGCGACAATTCACCCCTCCACTTT
TRBJ2-2,.,.,12,TRBV27,CASRTYTGELFF,TGTGCCAGCAGAACTTACACCGGGGAGCTGTTTTTT
TRBJ1-2,.,TRBD1,15,TRBV6-1,CASSEWGQANYGYTF,TGTGCCAGCAGTGAATGGGGACAGGCGAACTATGGCTACACCTTC
TRBJ2-5,.,.,15,TRBV5-1,CASSPLWGGQETQYF,TGCGCCAGCAGCCCACTTTGGGGCGGCCAAGAGACCCAGTACTTC
TRBJ1-1,.,.,17,TRBV28,CASSLWGTGFMNTEAFF,TGTGCCAGCAGTTTATGGGGCACAGGGTTCATGAACACTGAAGCTTTCTTT
TRBJ1-1,.,TRBD1,13,TRBV30,CAWSQGALTEAFF,TGTGCCTGGAGCCAGGGGGCATTGACTGAAGCTTTCTTT
TRBJ1-6,.,TRBD1,16,TRBV3-1/TRBV3-2,CASSPGQGSYNSPLHF,TGTGCCAGCAGCCCGGGACAGGGCTCCTATAATTCACCCCTCCACTTT
TRBJ1-2,.,.,14,TRBV27,CASSLGPGAYGYTF,TGTGCCAGCAGTTTAGGCCCGGGAGCCTATGGCTACACCTTC
TRBJ1-2,.,TRBD1,14,TRBV7-8,CASSGRTGAYGYTF,TGTGCCAGCAGCGGACGGACAGGGGCATATGGCTACACCTTC
TRBJ2-5,.,.,12,TRBV13,CASSRDQETQYF,TGTGCCAGCAGCCGGGACCAAGAGACCCAGTACTTC
TRBJ2-7,.,.,16,TRBV7-8,CASSLYRQRAPYEQYF,TGTGCCAGCAGCTTATATCGGCAGCGGGCCCCCTACGAGCAGTACTTC
TRBJ1-2,.,.,14,TRBV29-1,CSVDRPGEGYGYTF,TGCAGCGTTGACAGACCGGGAGAAGGGTATGGCTACACCTTC
TRBJ2-6,.,.,15,TRBV7-8,CASTIGDSGANVLTF,TGTGCCAGCACCATAGGAGACTCTGGGGCCAACGTCCTGACTTTC
TRBJ1-3,.,.,15,TRBV2,CASSVQVSAGNTIYF,TGTGCCAGCAGTGTCCAGGTTTCGGCTGGAAACACCATATATTTT
TRBJ2-1,once,TRBD2,13,TRBV6-5,CASKLAGYNEQFF,TGTGCCAGTAAACTAGCGGGGTACAATGAGCAGTTCTTC